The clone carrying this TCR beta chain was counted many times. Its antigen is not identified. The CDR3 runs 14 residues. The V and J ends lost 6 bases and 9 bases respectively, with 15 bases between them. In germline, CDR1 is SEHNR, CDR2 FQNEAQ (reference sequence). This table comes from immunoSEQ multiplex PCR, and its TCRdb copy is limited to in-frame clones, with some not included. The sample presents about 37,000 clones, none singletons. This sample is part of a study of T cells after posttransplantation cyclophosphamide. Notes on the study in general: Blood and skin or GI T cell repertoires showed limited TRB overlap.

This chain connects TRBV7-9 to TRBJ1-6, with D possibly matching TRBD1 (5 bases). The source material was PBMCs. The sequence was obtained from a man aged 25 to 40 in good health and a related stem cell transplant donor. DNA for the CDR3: TGTGCCAGCAGACCGACAGAAAATCTTTCACCCCTCCACTTT. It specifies CASRPTENLSPLHF.